Following are 32 T cell receptor beta chains from one sample sequenced in a study of PD-1 blockade in mismatch repair-deficient tumors. Repertoires were generated with immunoSEQ multiplex PCR, while TCRdb's copy carries only in-frame clones and drops some. The table shows approximately 15,000 clones, with roughly 80% occurring only once. Time point noted: roughly 9-day in vitro stimulation with candidate neoantigen peptide 5. No antigen has been identified for these receptors. The sample was cells cultured in vitro, taken from a patient treated with pembrolizumab. Receptors originate from an adult with mismatch repair-deficient cancer.

V and J are TRBV9 and TRBJ2-5; D gene uncertain. Germline V CDR1 and CDR2: SGDLS, YYNGEE. Trimming removed 6 bases at V and 5 bases at J, with 26 bases between. The CDR3 spans 17 residues. CDR3 nucleotide sequence: TGTGCCAGCATCGGATCCGCAACCCCCGGATCAAAGGAGACCCAGTACTTC. This translates into CASIGSATPGSKETQYF.

The V gene is TRBV27, the J gene TRBJ2-1, with D possibly being TRBD1 or TRBD2 (5 bases each). The CDR3 covers 16 residues. Germline assignment: CDR1 MNHEY and CDR2 SMNVEV (reference sequence). The V gene lost 3 bases and the J gene lost 3 bases, with 15 bases spanning the gap. DNA for the CDR3: TGTGCCAGCAGTTTCCGGGACCTGCCGGGCTACAATGAGCAGTTCTTC. It is translated as CASSFRDLPGYNEQFF.

The chain combines TRBV9 with TRBJ1-2; TRBD1 might be the D (6 bases). The CDR3 runs 18 residues. The V end lost 0 bases, the J end lost 4 bases, and 22 bases lay between the germline ends. Per germline, CDR1 SGDLS and CDR2 YYNGEE. CDR3 region: CASSVASEGGQILYGYTF. The CDR3, as DNA: TGTGCCAGCAGCGTAGCATCTGAGGGGGGGCAGATCCTCTATGGCTACACCTTC. Based on the CDR3 plus reference TRBV9 and TRBJ1-2, the full variable domain is DSGVTQTPKHLITATGQRVTLRCSPRSGDLSVYWYQQSLDQGLQFLIQYYNGEERAKGNILERFSAQQFPDLHSELNLSSLELGDSALYFCASSVASEGGQILYGYTFGSGTRLTVV.

The chain joins TRBV9 to TRBJ2-5; the match to TRBD1 covers 10 bases. CDR1 SGDLS and CDR2 YYNGEE come from the germline V gene. V lost 3 bases to trimming and J lost 5 bases; unmatched junction nucleotides: 7. The CDR3 runs 15 residues. CDR3 sequence: CASSGQTGGRETQYF. For the CDR3, the DNA is TGTGCCAGCAGCGGGCAGACAGGGGGCAGGGAGACCCAGTACTTC.

The J gene is TRBJ2-7, the V gene TRBV28; possibly TRBD1 or TRBD2 for D (6 bases each). The CDR3 runs 14 residues. Trimming took off 5 bases at V and 3 bases at J, with 14 bases between the two ends. Germline V gives CDR1 MDHEN, CDR2 SYDVKM. The CDR3: CASSRGAPFYEQYF. DNA of the CDR3: TGTGCCAGCAGTAGGGGGGCTCCTTTCTACGAGCAGTACTTC. Complete variable domain (other parts from reference TRBV28 and TRBJ2-7): DVKVTQSSRYLVKRTGEKVFLECVQDMDHENMFWYRQDPGLGLRLIYFSYDVKMKEKGDIPEGYSVSREKKERFSLILESASTNQTSMYLCASSRGAPFYEQYFGPGTRLTVT.

The chain joins TRBV5-1 to TRBJ2-1; 12 bases agree with TRBD2. The trim removed 0 bases at V and 0 bases at J, leaving 10 bases unmatched. The germline gives CDR1 SGHRS, CDR2 YFSETQ. The CDR3 is 20 amino acids. CDR3 residues: CASSLALAGGPSSSYNEQFF. The CDR3 DNA reads as TGCGCCAGCAGCTTGGCCCTAGCGGGAGGGCCCTCGAGCTCCTACAATGAGCAGTTCTTC. Combining the CDR3 with reference TRBV5-1 and TRBJ2-1 gives the whole variable domain KAGVTQTPRYLIKTRGQQVTLSCSPISGHRSVSWYQQTPGQGLQFLFEYFSETQRNKGNFPGRFSGRQFSNSRSEMNVSTLELGDSALYLCASSLALAGGPSSSYNEQFFGPGTRLTVL.

V gene TRBV19 combines with J gene TRBJ1-1, with 9 positions matching TRBD1. The length of the CDR3 is 14 residues. Germline values: CDR1 LNHDA, CDR2 SQIVND (reference sequence). V was clipped by 7 bases and J by 6 bases; unmatched bases: 9. CDR3 DNA sequence: TGTGCCAGTACCACTAGACAGGGGGTATCTGAAGCTTTCTTT. Its protein is CASTTRQGVSEAFF.

The chain has TRBV6-5 and TRBJ1-2; 7 bases line up with TRBD1. The CDR3 totals 14 residues. CDR1 and CDR2 from the germline V gene are MNHEY and SVGAGI. The V gene end was trimmed by 2 bases and the J gene end by 4 bases; junction bases not matched to a gene: 4. The CDR3 DNA sequence: TGTGCCAGCAGTTACCGACAGGGAGGCTATGGCTACACCTTC. This codes for CASSYRQGGYGYTF.

This chain links TRBV19 with TRBJ1-2; 8 bases map to TRBD1. V lost 0 bases to trimming and J lost 5 bases; unmatched junction nucleotides: 5. Germline assignment: CDR1 LNHDA and CDR2 SQIVND (reference sequence). The CDR3 covers 15 residues. CDR3 residues: CASSIDARGLYGYTF. The CDR3 DNA is TGTGCCAGTAGTATAGACGCCAGGGGGCTTTATGGCTACACCTTC.

The chain links TRBV2 to TRBJ2-7; TRBD2 might be the D (6 bases). The CDR3 has 15 amino acids. The germline CDR1 and CDR2 sequences are SNHLY and FYNNEI. V dropped 5 bases and J dropped 1 base, with 15 bases sitting between them. CDR3 in amino acids: CASSKASATSYEQYF. The CDR3, as DNA: TGTGCCAGCAGTAAGGCTAGCGCAACTTCCTACGAGCAGTACTTC.

The J gene is TRBJ2-5, the V gene TRBV29-1, with D perhaps TRBD2 (6 bases). The V end lost 6 bases, the J end lost 4 bases, and 15 bases lay between the germline ends. The CDR3 extends over 13 amino acids. Germline CDR1 reads SQVTM; CDR2 reads ANQGSEA. CDR3 sequence (DNA): TGCAGCGTGGGACTGGCAGCGGGAGAGACCCAGTACTTC. Its protein product is CSVGLAAGETQYF.

This clone was counted between two and nine times. The CDR3 nucleotides read TGTGCCAGCAGTTCCGGGGGACAGGTTTCCTACGAGCAGTACTTC. Amino acids: CASSSGGQVSYEQYF. This chain connects TRBV28 to TRBJ2-7, with 8 nucleotides matching TRBD1. The CDR3 is made up of 15 amino acids. CDR1 and CDR2 from the germline V gene are MDHEN and SYDVKM. V lost 4 bases, J lost 1 base, and 6 bases stayed unmatched. Full variable domain (outside the CDR3, taken from reference TRBV28 and TRBJ2-7): DVKVTQSSRYLVKRTGEKVFLECVQDMDHENMFWYRQDPGLGLRLIYFSYDVKMKEKGDIPEGYSVSREKKERFSLILESASTNQTSMYLCASSSGGQVSYEQYFGPGTRLTVT.

The rearrangement links TRBV7-2 to TRBJ2-4, with D tentatively TRBD1 (6 bases). Germline lookup yields CDR1 SGHTA and CDR2 FQGNSA. The V and J ends lost 6 bases and 4 bases respectively, with 13 bases between them. The CDR3 sequence is 14 residues long. This chain's CDR3 is CASRQQGPKNIQYF. The CDR3 bases are TGTGCCAGCAGACAACAGGGCCCGAAAAACATTCAGTACTTC.

There are a few counts of this clone. The chain couples TRBV4-1 to TRBJ1-5, with TRBD1 identical over 10 bases. The CDR3 extends over 17 amino acids. V shed 0 bases and J 4 bases; nucleotides not matched to a gene: 6. Germline lookup yields CDR1 MGHRA and CDR2 YSYEKL. In DNA, the CDR3 is TGCGCCAGCAGCCAAGAAGGAGTGGGACAGGGGAATCAGCCCCAGCATTTT. Translating it yields CASSQEGVGQGNQPQHF.

This clone was detected only once. The rearrangement joins TRBV28 to TRBJ1-5; D perhaps matches TRBD1 (6 bases). Germline V gene data show CDR1 as MDHEN and CDR2 as SYDVKM. The V gene lost 4 bases and the J gene lost 0 bases, with 10 bases spanning the gap. This CDR3 spans 15 amino acids. The CDR3 DNA is TGTGCCAGCAGTTCTCAGGGGCATAGCAATCAGCCCCAGCATTTT. Encoded protein: CASSSQGHSNQPQHF.

The chain links TRBV9 to TRBJ2-1; 9 nucleotides agree with TRBD1. CDR1 SGDLS and CDR2 YYNGEE come from the germline V gene. The CDR3 loop spans 15 amino acids. The J segment lost 7 bases and the V segment lost 0 bases, leaving 5 bases of the junction unmatched. The CDR3 DNA follows: TGTGCCAGCAGCGTAGGCGGACAGGGGAGAAATGAGCAGTTCTTC. Its translation is CASSVGGQGRNEQFF.

A remark on this clone: The sample holds other DNA sequences that translate to the same CDR3. The chain recombines TRBV30 with TRBJ2-5; no reliable D call. V was trimmed by 0 bases and J by 5 bases, leaving 4 bases between them. This CDR3 is built from 11 residues. The germline V gene has CDR1 GTSNPN and CDR2 SVGIG (reference sequence). The CDR3 protein is CAWSVGETQYF. The CDR3 nucleotides are TGTGCCTGGAGTGTGGGGGAGACCCAGTACTTC.

The chain combines TRBV11-2 with TRBJ1-4; a possible D gene is TRBD1 (5 bases). Trimming took 1 base from V and 5 from J, leaving 17 bases between them. Germline loops: CDR1 SGHAT, CDR2 FQNNGV. This CDR3 is built from 17 residues. CDR3 nucleotide sequence: TGTGCCAGCAGCTTAGGGGCGGGGGGTAGACGGAATGAAAAACTGTTTTTT. Translating gives CASSLGAGGRRNEKLFF.

The chain is built from TRBV9 and TRBJ2-3; a possible D gene is TRBD2 (5 bases). Germline CDR1 reads SGDLS; CDR2 reads YYNGEE. The CDR3 sequence is 15 residues long. Between the trimmed V and J ends, which lost 4 bases and 3 bases, there was a span of 15 bases. The CDR3 reads CASSFLLAGTDTQYF. The CDR3 DNA reads TGTGCCAGCAGCTTCCTCCTAGCCGGAACAGATACGCAGTATTTT.

The genes are TRBV19 and TRBJ1-1, with no clear D. The CDR3 contains 15 residues. The V end lost 0 bases, the J end lost 6 bases, and 14 bases lay between the germline ends. Per germline, CDR1 LNHDA and CDR2 SQIVND (reference sequence). The chain's CDR3 is CASSIESLGVSEAFF. CDR3 nucleotide sequence: TGTGCCAGTAGTATAGAGTCGTTGGGAGTCTCTGAAGCTTTCTTT. The full variable domain, with the rest looked up from reference TRBV19 and TRBJ1-1, is DGGITQSPKYLFRKEGQNVTLSCEQNLNHDAMYWYRQDPGQGLRLIYYSQIVNDFQKGDIAEGYSVSREKKESFPLTVTSAQKNPTAFYLCASSIESLGVSEAFFGQGTRLTVV.

The V call is TRBV2, the J call TRBJ1-1; weak D call: TRBD1 (6 bases). Trimming took 5 bases from V and 0 from J, leaving 7 bases between them. There are 13 residues in the CDR3. Per the germline V gene, CDR1 is SNHLY and CDR2 is FYNNEI. The CDR3 here is CASSRGLNTEAFF. The CDR3 bases are TGTGCCAGCAGTCGGGGGCTGAACACTGAAGCTTTCTTT.

This CDR3 reads CASSLNPSSGMSYEQYF. CDR3 DNA sequence: TGTGCCAGCAGCCTCAACCCCTCTAGCGGGATGAGCTACGAGCAGTACTTC. This sequence joins TRBV11-3 and TRBJ2-7, with TRBD2 matching over 9 bases. Germline lookup yields CDR1 SGHNT and CDR2 YENEEA. The CDR3 totals 17 residues. V lost 5 bases, J lost 3 bases, and 14 bases stayed unmatched.

V is TRBV27 and J is TRBJ2-1, with D perhaps TRBD2 (6 bases). Germline CDR1 and CDR2: MNHEY and SMNVEV (reference sequence). V gave up 8 bases and J gave up 6 bases, with 14 bases separating them. The CDR3 contains 13 residues. The CDR3 loop is CASAYGDFNEQFF. The CDR3 nucleotides read TGTGCCAGCGCCTACGGGGACTTCAATGAGCAGTTCTTC.

The J gene is TRBJ2-1, the V gene TRBV2, with 9 nucleotides matching TRBD1. After removal of 9 bases from V and 5 bases from J, the junction contained 5 bases not matched to a gene. Per the germline V gene, CDR1 is SNHLY and CDR2 is FYNNEI. The CDR3 runs 13 residues. The CDR3 sequence: CASTGGPNNEQFF. The CDR3 nucleotides read TGTGCCAGTACAGGGGGCCCAAACAATGAGCAGTTCTTC.

This rearrangement joins TRBV29-1 to TRBJ2-3, with TRBD1 as a possible D gene (6 bases). Germline CDR1 is SQVTM and CDR2 is ANQGSEA. V was clipped by 6 bases and J by 4 bases, with 17 bases between them. The CDR3 contains 14 residues. The CDR3 reads CSVQGPSLADTQYF. As DNA, the CDR3 is TGCAGCGTCCAGGGGCCTTCACTCGCAGATACGCAGTATTTT.

V gene TRBV7-6 combines with J gene TRBJ2-7; unclear D gene. This CDR3 spans 13 amino acids. Germline V gene lookup returns CDR1 SGHVS and CDR2 FNYEAQ. Deletions cut 5 bases from V and 6 bases from J, with 14 bases between. This CDR3 is CASSRSAGSEQYF. Written as DNA, the CDR3 is TGTGCCAGCAGCCGGTCGGCAGGTTCCGAGCAGTACTTC.

The chain carries TRBV6-6 and TRBJ1-1; D is ambiguous. Germline V CDR1 and CDR2: MNHNY, SVGAGI (reference sequence). Trimming stripped 0 bases from V and 1 base from J, with 6 bases between. CDR3 length equals 14 residues. The CDR3 coding sequence is TGTGCCAGCAGTTACTCTCTTCAGAACACTGAAGCTTTCTTT. Protein product: CASSYSLQNTEAFF.

The J gene is TRBJ2-5, the V gene TRBV15; tentatively, D is TRBD2 (6 bases). The length of the CDR3 is 13 residues. V gave up 5 bases and J gave up 2 bases, with 9 bases separating them. Germline CDR1 and CDR2: LNHNV and YYDKDF (reference sequence). The CDR3 protein is CATSRGLQETQYF. The CDR3 DNA sequence: TGTGCCACCAGCCGGGGACTTCAAGAGACCCAGTACTTC.

This chain connects TRBV7-2 to TRBJ2-7, with a weak D call TRBD1 (6 bases). Trimming shortened V by 7 bases and J by 2 bases, and 18 bases separated the two germline ends. This CDR3 spans 15 amino acids. Germline-derived CDR1 and CDR2 are SGHTA and FQGNSA. CDR3 bases: TGTGCCAGCAACTTCCCGGGACAAGCAACCTACGAGCAGTACTTC. Protein: CASNFPGQATYEQYF.

The chain has TRBV30 and TRBJ2-1; D remains ambiguous. CDR3 length equals 10 residues. With 0 bases removed from V and 10 bases from J, the gap between germline ends came to 4 bases. Germline CDR1 reads GTSNPN; CDR2 reads SVGIG (reference sequence). CDR3 nucleotide sequence: TGTGCCTGGAGTGTGGAGGAGCAGTTCTTC. Its translation is CAWSVEEQFF.

This rearrangement joins TRBV5-4 to TRBJ2-3, with TRBD2 identical over 9 bases. V lost 1 base and J lost 6; bases outside the gene matches: 6. The CDR3 runs to 15 residues. The germline gives CDR1 SGHNT, CDR2 YYREEE (reference sequence). This CDR3 is CASSLWAGGPDTQYF. DNA of the CDR3: TGTGCCAGCAGCTTGTGGGCGGGAGGGCCTGATACGCAGTATTTT.

The count of this clone is one. The chain uses TRBV4-1 and TRBJ2-2, with 15 bases aligning to TRBD2. The ends lost 2 bases at V and 4 bases at J; junction bases unmatched: 8. The CDR3 consists of 19 residues. The germline gives CDR1 MGHRA, CDR2 YSYEKL. CDR3 sequence: CASSQPPGLAGGGTGELFF. The CDR3 DNA is TGCGCCAGCAGCCAACCTCCGGGACTAGCGGGAGGAGGCACCGGGGAGCTGTTTTTT.